This is a list of T cell receptor beta chains from one sample in a study of T cells in Graves' hyperthyroidism and ophthalmopathy. TCRdb re-called the multiplex PCR reads through MiXCR, storing one row per CDR3 protein. The data show fewer than 650,000 distinct CDR3 sequences, 12% to 15% seen once. Sequences were obtained from blood. Every receptor here comes from a woman between 18 and 29 years old with Graves' ophthalmopathy. Both conserved end residues are part of each CDR3. A D gene is named only where the DNA matches it firmly. Clone size is stated in some rows and not others, as once, few, many or a class when expanded.

D gene | clone size | J gene | V gene | CDR3 DNA | CDR3 protein
TRBD2 | once | TRBJ2-1 | TRBV7-2 | TGTGCCAGCACATGGACTAGCGGGAAAGACAATGAGCAGTTCTTC | CASTWTSGKDNEQFF
TRBD2 | few | TRBJ2-3 | TRBV7-9 | TGTGCCAGCAGCTTAGTTTTAGAGGGAGGGCCTGGTCGGAGCAACGCAGATACGCAGTATTTT | CASSLVLEGGPGRSNADTQYF
TRBD2 | NA | TRBJ2-1 | TRBV19 | TGTGCCAGTAGTATGGGGGGGTGGGGAGCGGATTACAATGAGCAGTTCTTC | CASSMGGWGADYNEQFF
TRBD2 | NA | TRBJ2-4 | TRBV20-1 | TGCAGTGCCCCTCGAGCGGGGTTGGAAAACATTCAGTACTTC | CSAPRAGLENIQYF
NA | many | TRBJ2-7 | TRBV11-2 | TGTGCCAGCAGCCAATGGGGGGAGGTCGACGAGCAGTACTTC | CASSQWGEVDEQYF
NA | many | TRBJ1-3 | TRBV4-2 | TGTGCCAGCAGCCAGGGGGCGCGGACTGGAAACACCATATATTTT | CASSQGARTGNTIYF
NA | many | TRBJ1-5 | TRBV6-1 | TGTGCCAGCAGTTACGGCCAGGGAACGCAGCCCCAGCATTTT | CASSYGQGTQPQHF
NA | many | TRBJ2-3 | TRBV20-1 | TGCAGTGCTAGTTTTCGAGGCACAGATACGCAGTATTTT | CSASFRGTDTQYF
NA | many | TRBJ2-7 | TRBV12-3/TRBV12-4 | TGTGCCAGCACCCCCAGGGGCGAGCAGTACTTC | CASTPRGEQYF
NA | many | TRBJ2-3 | TRBV5-1 | TGCGCCAGCAGCTTGGCCAGGAGGGATACGCAGTATTTT | CASSLARRDTQYF
NA | many | TRBJ2-3 | TRBV28 | TGTGCCAGCAGCCCCACCGCTGATACGCAGTATTTT | CASSPTADTQYF
NA | NA | TRBJ2-5 | TRBV6-5 | TGTGCCAGCAGTTACATTTTACAAGAGACCCAGTACTTC | CASSYILQETQYF
TRBD2 | NA | TRBJ2-1 | TRBV5-1 | TGCGCCAGCAGCACTACTAGCGCATATAGGGATGAGCAGTTCTTC | CASSTTSAYRDEQFF
TRBD2 | many | TRBJ2-7 | TRBV10-3 | TGTGCCAGCTACCCGGGACTAGCGGGAGGGCCAGAGGAGCAGTACTTC | CASYPGLAGGPEEQYF
NA | NA | TRBJ2-5 | TRBV4-2 | TGTGCCAGCAGCCCCCTCGGACAGAAAGAGACCCAGTACTTC | CASSPLGQKETQYF
TRBD2 | NA | TRBJ2-3 | TRBV14 | TGTGCCAGCAGCCAAAGGGCGGGAGCGCCCCCAGATACGCAGTATTTT | CASSQRAGAPPDTQYF
NA | many | TRBJ2-1 | TRBV20-1 | TGCAGTGCTATTAATTTAGCGGCGTGGGGTGAGCAGTTCTTC | CSAINLAAWGEQFF
NA | many | TRBJ1-1 | TRBV6-2/TRBV6-3 | TGTGCCAGCAGTTACGGGAGGGGCACTGAAGCTTTCTTT | CASSYGRGTEAFF
NA | NA | TRBJ1-2 | TRBV28 | TGTGCCAGCAGTTCGGCAAAACAGGGAATATTGGGCTACACCTTC | CASSSAKQGILGYTF
NA | many | TRBJ2-7 | TRBV11-3 | TGTGCCAGCAGCTTAGATCAATACGAGCAGTACTTC | CASSLDQYEQYF
TRBD1 | NA | TRBJ1-5 | TRBV20-1 | TGCAGTGCTAAACAGGGGGCAGATCAGCCCCAGCATTTT | CSAKQGADQPQHF
TRBD2 | many | TRBJ2-3 | TRBV14 | TGTGCCAGCAGCCAGACTAGCGCGGCAGATACGCAGTATTTT | CASSQTSAADTQYF
NA | NA | TRBJ1-5 | TRBV6-6 | TGTGCCAGCAGTTACAGCTTCAATCAGCCCCAGCATTTT | CASSYSFNQPQHF
NA | many | TRBJ2-5 | TRBV11-2 | TGTGCCAGCAGCTTATTACGGGGGCATCAAGAGACCCAGTACTTC | CASSLLRGHQETQYF
TRBD2 | many | TRBJ2-7 | TRBV6-2/TRBV6-3 | TGTGCCAGCATTCCGGCCGGACTAGCGGGAGCCGGGGAGCAGTACTTC | CASIPAGLAGAGEQYF
TRBD1 | NA | TRBJ1-3 | TRBV4-2 | TGTGCCAGCAGCCAAGATACGACAGGGGCTGGAAACACCATATATTTT | CASSQDTTGAGNTIYF
NA | few | TRBJ1-4 | TRBV7-9 | TGTGCCAGCAGCCCCCGGGGGCCGAACGAAAAACTGTTTTTT | CASSPRGPNEKLFF
NA | NA | TRBJ2-7 | TRBV19 | TGTGCCAGTAGTATCGACTACCCTAGGGAGCAGTACTTC | CASSIDYPREQYF
NA | many | TRBJ2-1 | TRBV2 | TGTGCCAGCAGTCAGGGGGACTTCGGAGGGAATGAGCAGTTCTTC | CASSQGDFGGNEQFF
TRBD1 | many | TRBJ2-7 | TRBV24-1 | TGTGCCACCAGTGAGGACAGGGGAACTTACGAGCAGTACTTC | CATSEDRGTYEQYF
NA | many | TRBJ2-1 | TRBV12-3/TRBV12-4 | TGTGCCAGCAGTCCGACTCAACAATCCTACAATGAGCAGTTCTTC | CASSPTQQSYNEQFF
TRBD1 | NA | TRBJ1-2 | TRBV19 | TGTGCCAGTAGTTCGGACAGGGGGGGAGCTAACTATGGCTACACCTTC | CASSSDRGGANYGYTF
NA | few | TRBJ1-3 | TRBV6-1 | TGTGCCACAGACACGCGGGGCCAAGGAAACACCATATATTTT | CATDTRGQGNTIYF
TRBD1 | many | TRBJ1-5 | TRBV11-3 | TGTGCCAGCAGCCCCTGGACAGGGTCCTTATCCCAGCATTTT | CASSPWTGSLSQHF
TRBD1 | few | TRBJ2-1 | TRBV12-3/TRBV12-4 | TGTGCCAGCAGTTTTCGGACAGGAAAACAGTTCTTC | CASSFRTGKQFF
NA | many | TRBJ1-2 | TRBV10-3 | TGTGCCATCAGCGGGAAAACGTCTAACTATGGCTACACCTTC | CAISGKTSNYGYTF
TRBD1 | few | TRBJ2-7 | TRBV7-9 | TGTGCCAGCAGCCCAACGATGATGTGGACAGGGGGTCTCTTTTCCTACGAGCAGTACTTC | CASSPTMMWTGGLFSYEQYF
NA | many | TRBJ2-7 | TRBV28 | TGTGCCAGCAGTTCCTTCCACCGGGACCCCTACGAGCAGTACTTC | CASSSFHRDPYEQYF
TRBD1 | few | TRBJ1-2 | TRBV7-9 | TGTGCCAGCAGCTTATTCCGGGACAGGGGACGCCATGGCTACACCTTC | CASSLFRDRGRHGYTF
TRBD1 | few | TRBJ2-7 | TRBV4-2 | TGTGCCAGCAGCCAAGCCCGGACAGGGCTGGGCTACGAGCAGTACTTC | CASSQARTGLGYEQYF
NA | many | TRBJ2-5 | TRBV7-9 | TGTGCCAGCAGCTTAGCGGGGGCGCGGAGGGGAGAGACCCAGTACTTC | CASSLAGARRGETQYF
NA | many | TRBJ2-7 | TRBV27 | TGTGCCAGCAGGCTTAGGCCCTTTGTCGCCTACGAGCAGTACTTC | CASRLRPFVAYEQYF
NA | NA | TRBJ2-7 | TRBV9 | TGTGCCAGCAGCGTGGACTGCTACGAGCAGTACTTC | CASSVDCYEQYF
NA | few | TRBJ1-6 | TRBV20-1 | TGCAGTACGGGCCGGTCACCCCTCCACTTT | CSTGRSPLHF
NA | many | TRBJ2-1 | TRBV28 | TGTGCCAGCAGTTTATTTGCCAATGAGCAGTTCTTC | CASSLFANEQFF
NA | many | TRBJ2-5 | TRBV7-8 | TGTGCCAGCAGCCTGGAGGGATGGGGGGAGACCCAGTACTTC | CASSLEGWGETQYF
TRBD2 | NA | TRBJ2-4 | TRBV6-1 | TGTGCCAGCACCATCACCATAGGGAGGGACATTCAGTACTTC | CASTITIGRDIQYF
NA | many | TRBJ1-5 | TRBV11-1 | TGTGCCAGCAGCACGGATCGGGATCAGCCCCAGCATTTT | CASSTDRDQPQHF
NA | few | TRBJ2-6 | TRBV28 | TGTGCCAGCAGCTACAGGGAGCGGGCCAACGTCCTGACTTTC | CASSYRERANVLTF
TRBD2 | many | TRBJ2-7 | TRBV5-1 | TGCGCCAGCAGCTCCGGACTAGCGGCGATTAGATTTTCCTACGAGCAGTACTTC | CASSSGLAAIRFSYEQYF
NA | many | TRBJ2-6 | TRBV5-8 | TGTGCCAGCAGCTTGGCCTTAGGAGCAGGCTCTGGGGCCAACGTCCTGACTTTC | CASSLALGAGSGANVLTF
NA | NA | TRBJ1-2 | TRBV5-1 | TGCGCCAGCAGGCTAACCGGGGTTCTTGTCGAGGGCTACACCTTC | CASRLTGVLVEGYTF
NA | many | TRBJ1-2 | TRBV7-2 | TGTGCCAGCAGCCCCGGACAGAGGAGCTATGGCTACACCTTC | CASSPGQRSYGYTF
TRBD1 | many | TRBJ1-1 | TRBV20-1 | TGCAGTGCTAGACCTTCGACAGGGCCTTACACTGAAGCTTTCTTT | CSARPSTGPYTEAFF
NA | NA | TRBJ2-1 | TRBV5-1 | TGCGCCAGCAGGCCGCTAGAGAGGGGGGACAATGAGCAGTTCTTC | CASRPLERGDNEQFF
TRBD2 | NA | TRBJ2-1 | TRBV28 | TGTGCCAGCAGTTCTCTAGGACTAGCCTCCCTCTTC | CASSSLGLASLF